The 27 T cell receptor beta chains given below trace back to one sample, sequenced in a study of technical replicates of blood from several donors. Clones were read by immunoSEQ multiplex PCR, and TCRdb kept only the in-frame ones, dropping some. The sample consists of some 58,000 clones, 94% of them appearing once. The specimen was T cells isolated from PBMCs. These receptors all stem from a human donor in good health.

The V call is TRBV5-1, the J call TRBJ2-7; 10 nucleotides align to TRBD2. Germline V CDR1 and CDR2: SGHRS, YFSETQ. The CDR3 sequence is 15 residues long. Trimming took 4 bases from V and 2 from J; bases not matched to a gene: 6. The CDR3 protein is CASSRTSGKTYEQYF. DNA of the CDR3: TGCGCCAGCAGCAGAACTAGCGGGAAAACCTACGAGCAGTACTTC. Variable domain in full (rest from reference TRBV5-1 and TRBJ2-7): KAGVTQTPRYLIKTRGQQVTLSCSPISGHRSVSWYQQTPGQGLQFLFEYFSETQRNKGNFPGRFSGRQFSNSRSEMNVSTLELGDSALYLCASSRTSGKTYEQYFGPGTRLTVT.

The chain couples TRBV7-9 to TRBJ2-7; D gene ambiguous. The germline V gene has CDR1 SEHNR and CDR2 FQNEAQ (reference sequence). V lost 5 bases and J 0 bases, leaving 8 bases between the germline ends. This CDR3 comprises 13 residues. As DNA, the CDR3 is TGTGCCAGCAGCCCCTTGAGCTCCTACGAGCAGTACTTC. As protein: CASSPLSSYEQYF. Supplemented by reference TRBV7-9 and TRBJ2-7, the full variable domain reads DTGVSQNPRHKITKRGQNVTFRCDPISEHNRLYWYRQTLGQGPEFLTYFQNEAQLEKSRLLSDRFSAERPKGSFSTLEIQRTEQGDSAMYLCASSPLSSYEQYFGPGTRLTVT.

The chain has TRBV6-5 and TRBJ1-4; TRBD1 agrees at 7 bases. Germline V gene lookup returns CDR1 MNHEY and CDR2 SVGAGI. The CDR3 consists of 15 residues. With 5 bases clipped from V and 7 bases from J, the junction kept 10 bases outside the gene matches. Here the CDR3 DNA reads TGTGCCAGCAGTCGAGACAGGGCGGGAGGTGAAAAACTGTTTTTT. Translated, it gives CASSRDRAGGEKLFF.

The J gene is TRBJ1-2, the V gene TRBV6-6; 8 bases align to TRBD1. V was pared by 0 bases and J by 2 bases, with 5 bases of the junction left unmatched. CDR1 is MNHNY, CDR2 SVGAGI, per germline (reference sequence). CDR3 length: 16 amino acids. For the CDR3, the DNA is TGTGCCAGCAGTTACTCAGGGACAGGCCGAAACTATGGCTACACCTTC. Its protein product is CASSYSGTGRNYGYTF.

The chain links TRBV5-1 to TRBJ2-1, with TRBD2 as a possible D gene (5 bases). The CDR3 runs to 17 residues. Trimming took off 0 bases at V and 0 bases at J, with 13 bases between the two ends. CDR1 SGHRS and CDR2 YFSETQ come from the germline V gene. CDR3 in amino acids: CASSLAKTKSSYNEQFF. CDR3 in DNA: TGCGCCAGCAGCTTGGCCAAGACTAAGAGCTCCTACAATGAGCAGTTCTTC. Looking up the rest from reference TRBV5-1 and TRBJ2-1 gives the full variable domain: KAGVTQTPRYLIKTRGQQVTLSCSPISGHRSVSWYQQTPGQGLQFLFEYFSETQRNKGNFPGRFSGRQFSNSRSEMNVSTLELGDSALYLCASSLAKTKSSYNEQFFGPGTRLTVL.

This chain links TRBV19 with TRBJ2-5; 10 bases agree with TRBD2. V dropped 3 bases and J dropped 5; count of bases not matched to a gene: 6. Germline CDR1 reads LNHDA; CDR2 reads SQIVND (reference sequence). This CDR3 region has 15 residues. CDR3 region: CASSISGLAEETQYF. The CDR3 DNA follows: TGTGCCAGTAGTATTTCCGGACTAGCGGAGGAGACCCAGTACTTC.

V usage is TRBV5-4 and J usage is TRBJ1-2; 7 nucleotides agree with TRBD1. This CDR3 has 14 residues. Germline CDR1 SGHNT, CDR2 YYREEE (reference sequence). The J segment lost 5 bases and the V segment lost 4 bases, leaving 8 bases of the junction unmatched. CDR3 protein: CASSPGQDGYGYTF. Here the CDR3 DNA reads TGTGCCAGCAGCCCCGGACAGGATGGGTATGGCTACACCTTC.

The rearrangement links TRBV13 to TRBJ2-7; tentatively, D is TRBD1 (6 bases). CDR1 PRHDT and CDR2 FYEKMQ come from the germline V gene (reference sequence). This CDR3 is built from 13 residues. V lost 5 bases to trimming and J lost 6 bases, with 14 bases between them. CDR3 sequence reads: CASSRDRFSEQYF. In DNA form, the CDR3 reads TGTGCCAGCAGCCGAGACAGGTTCTCCGAGCAGTACTTC. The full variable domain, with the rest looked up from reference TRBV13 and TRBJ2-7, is AAGVIQSPRHLIKEKRETATLKCYPIPRHDTVYWYQQGPGQDPQFLISFYEKMQSDKGSIPDRFSAQQFSDYHSELNMSSLELGDSALYFCASSRDRFSEQYFGPGTRLTVT.

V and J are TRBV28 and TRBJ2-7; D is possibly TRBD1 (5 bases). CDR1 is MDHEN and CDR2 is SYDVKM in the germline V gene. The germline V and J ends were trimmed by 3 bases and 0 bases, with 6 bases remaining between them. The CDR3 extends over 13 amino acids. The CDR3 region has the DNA TGTGCCAGCAGTTTGGACAACTCCTACGAGCAGTACTTC. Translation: CASSLDNSYEQYF.

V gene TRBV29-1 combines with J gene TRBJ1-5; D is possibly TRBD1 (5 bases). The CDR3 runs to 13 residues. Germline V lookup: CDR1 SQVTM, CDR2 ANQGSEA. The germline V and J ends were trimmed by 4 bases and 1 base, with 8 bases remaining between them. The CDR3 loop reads CSVGSGSNQPQHF. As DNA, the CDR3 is TGCAGCGTTGGTTCAGGGAGCAATCAGCCCCAGCATTTT.

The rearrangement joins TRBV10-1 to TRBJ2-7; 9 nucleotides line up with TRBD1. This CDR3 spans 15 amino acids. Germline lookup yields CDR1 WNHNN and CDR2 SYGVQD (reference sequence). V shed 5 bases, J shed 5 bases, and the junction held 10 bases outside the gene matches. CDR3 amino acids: CASSKTGQGMHEQYF. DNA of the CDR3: TGCGCCAGCAGTAAAACGGGACAGGGTATGCACGAGCAGTACTTC.

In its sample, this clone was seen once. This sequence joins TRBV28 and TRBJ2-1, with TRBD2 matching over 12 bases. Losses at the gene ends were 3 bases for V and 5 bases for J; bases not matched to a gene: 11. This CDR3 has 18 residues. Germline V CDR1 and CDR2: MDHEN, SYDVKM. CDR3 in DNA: TGTGCCAGCAGTTTGAGTCTAGCGGGAGGGGGTTATCACAATGAGCAGTTCTTC. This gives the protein CASSLSLAGGGYHNEQFF.

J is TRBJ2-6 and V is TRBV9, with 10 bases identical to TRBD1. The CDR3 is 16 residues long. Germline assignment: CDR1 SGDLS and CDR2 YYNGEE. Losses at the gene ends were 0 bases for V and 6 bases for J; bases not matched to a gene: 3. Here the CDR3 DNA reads TGTGCCAGCAGCGTAGACGGGACAGGGGTGGCCAACGTCCTGACTTTC. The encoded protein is CASSVDGTGVANVLTF.

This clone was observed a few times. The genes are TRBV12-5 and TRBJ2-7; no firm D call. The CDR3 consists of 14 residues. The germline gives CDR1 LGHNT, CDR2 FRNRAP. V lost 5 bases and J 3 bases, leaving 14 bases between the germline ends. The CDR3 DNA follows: TGTGCTAGTGGTCCCGGCGGCGTCGGCTACGAGCAGTACTTC. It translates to CASGPGGVGYEQYF.

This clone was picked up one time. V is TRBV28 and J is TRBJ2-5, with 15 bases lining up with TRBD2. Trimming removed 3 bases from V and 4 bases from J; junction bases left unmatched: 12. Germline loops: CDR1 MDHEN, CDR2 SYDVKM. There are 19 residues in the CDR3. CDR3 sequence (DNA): TGTGCCAGCAGTTTCCCCGGACTAGCGGGAGGGCCAGGCCGAGAGACCCAGTACTTC. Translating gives CASSFPGLAGGPGRETQYF.

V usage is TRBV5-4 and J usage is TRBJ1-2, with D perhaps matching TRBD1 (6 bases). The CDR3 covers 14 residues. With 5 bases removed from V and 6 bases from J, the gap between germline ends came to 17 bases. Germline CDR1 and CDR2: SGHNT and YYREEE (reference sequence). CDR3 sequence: CASRPQGWGHGYTF. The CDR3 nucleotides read TGTGCCAGCAGACCTCAGGGGTGGGGGCATGGCTACACCTTC.

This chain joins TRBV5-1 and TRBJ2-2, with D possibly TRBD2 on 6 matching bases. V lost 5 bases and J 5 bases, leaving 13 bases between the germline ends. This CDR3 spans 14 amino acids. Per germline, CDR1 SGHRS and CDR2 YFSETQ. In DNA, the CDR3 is TGCGCCAGCAGGCGGGAACGACCGACCGGGGAGCTGTTTTTT. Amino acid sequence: CASRRERPTGELFF.

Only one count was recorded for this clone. The CDR3 sequence: CSVEISPGLAGALYEQYF. The CDR3 DNA follows: TGCAGCGTTGAAATCAGTCCTGGACTAGCGGGAGCTCTCTACGAGCAGTACTTC. The chain joins TRBV29-1 to TRBJ2-7, with 13 positions matching TRBD2. Looked up from germline, CDR1 is SQVTM and CDR2 is ANQGSEA. The ends lost 2 bases at V and 3 bases at J; junction bases unmatched: 13. The CDR3 consists of 18 residues.

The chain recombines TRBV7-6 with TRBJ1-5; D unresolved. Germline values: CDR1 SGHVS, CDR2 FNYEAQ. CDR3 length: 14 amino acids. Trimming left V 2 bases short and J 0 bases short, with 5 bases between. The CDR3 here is CASSLLGSNQPQHF. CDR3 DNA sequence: TGTGCCAGCAGCTTACTCGGTAGCAATCAGCCCCAGCATTTT.

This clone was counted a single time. CDR3 residues: CASSPGAGLAASYEQYF. CDR3 nucleotide sequence: TGCGCCAGCAGCCCGGGGGCCGGACTAGCGGCCTCCTACGAGCAGTACTTC. V gene TRBV5-1 combines with J gene TRBJ2-7; 10 bases are shared with TRBD2. CDR3 size: 17 residues. The germline CDR1 and CDR2 sequences are SGHRS and YFSETQ. V was clipped by 4 bases and J by 0 bases; unmatched bases: 10.

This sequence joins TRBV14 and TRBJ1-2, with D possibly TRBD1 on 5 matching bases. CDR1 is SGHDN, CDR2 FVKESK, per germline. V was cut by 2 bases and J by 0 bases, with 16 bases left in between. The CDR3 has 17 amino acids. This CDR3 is CASSQSSRQGANYGYTF. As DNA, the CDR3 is TGTGCCAGCAGCCAATCCTCCCGGCAAGGGGCTAACTATGGCTACACCTTC.

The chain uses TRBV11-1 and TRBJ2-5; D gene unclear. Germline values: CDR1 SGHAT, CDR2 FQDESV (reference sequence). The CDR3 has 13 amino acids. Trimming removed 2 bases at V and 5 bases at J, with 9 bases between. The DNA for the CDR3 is TGTGCCAGCAGCTTAAGTATCCGGGAGACCCAGTACTTC. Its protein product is CASSLSIRETQYF.

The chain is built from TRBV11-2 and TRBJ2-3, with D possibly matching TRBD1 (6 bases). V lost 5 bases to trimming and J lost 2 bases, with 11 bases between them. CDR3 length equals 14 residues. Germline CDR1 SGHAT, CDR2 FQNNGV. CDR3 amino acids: CASSRQVNTDTQYF. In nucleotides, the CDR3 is TGTGCCAGCAGCCGACAGGTCAACACAGATACGCAGTATTTT.

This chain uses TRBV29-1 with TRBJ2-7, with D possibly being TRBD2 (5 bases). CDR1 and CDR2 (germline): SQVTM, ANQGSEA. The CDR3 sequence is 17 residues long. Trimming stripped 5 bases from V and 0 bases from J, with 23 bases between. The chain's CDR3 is CSVSAGLYSANSYEQYF. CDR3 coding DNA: TGCAGCGTTTCCGCCGGTCTCTATAGCGCTAACTCCTACGAGCAGTACTTC.

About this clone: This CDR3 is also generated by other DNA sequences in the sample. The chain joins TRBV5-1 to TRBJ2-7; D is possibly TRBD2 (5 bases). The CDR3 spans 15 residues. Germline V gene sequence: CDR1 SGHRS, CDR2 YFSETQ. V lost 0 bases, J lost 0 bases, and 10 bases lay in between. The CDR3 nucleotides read TGCGCCAGCAGCTTGGTCGGCGGAGGCTCCTACGAGCAGTACTTC. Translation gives CASSLVGGGSYEQYF.

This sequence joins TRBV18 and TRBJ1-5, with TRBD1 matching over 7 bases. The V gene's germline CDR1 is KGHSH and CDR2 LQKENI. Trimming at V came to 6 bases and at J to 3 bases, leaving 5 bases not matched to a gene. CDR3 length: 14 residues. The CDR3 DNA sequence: TGTGCCAGCTCCCCTACAGGGGACAATCAGCCCCAGCATTTT. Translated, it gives CASSPTGDNQPQHF.

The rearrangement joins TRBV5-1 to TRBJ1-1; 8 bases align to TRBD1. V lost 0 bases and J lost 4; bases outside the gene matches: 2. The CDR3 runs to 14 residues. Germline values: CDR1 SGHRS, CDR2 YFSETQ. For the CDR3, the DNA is TGCGCCAGCAGCTTGGCAGGGGGCGGCACTGAAGCTTTCTTT. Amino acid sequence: CASSLAGGGTEAFF. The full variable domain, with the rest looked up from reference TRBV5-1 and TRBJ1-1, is KAGVTQTPRYLIKTRGQQVTLSCSPISGHRSVSWYQQTPGQGLQFLFEYFSETQRNKGNFPGRFSGRQFSNSRSEMNVSTLELGDSALYLCASSLAGGGTEAFFGQGTRLTVV.